This TCR beta chain was observed in a study of OX40 agonist ivuxolimab in advanced cancers. About the research overall: Earlier treatment with anti-PD-1, anti-PD-L1 or anti-CTLA-4 was permitted, and roughly 40% had received some. Study observations and caveats: Clonal expansion from baseline to week 6 occurred in both CD4+ and CD8+ T cells. Relatively little clonal expansion, among the lowest observed, appeared in partial responders at 0.1-3.0 mg/kg.

On this clone: Antigen: not known.

Some clones are missing from TCRdb's copy, which holds only in-frame ones; the method was immunoSEQ multiplex PCR. The sample has about 58,000 clones; around 88% are singletons. V lost 7 bases and J lost 0, with 13 bases in between. CDR1 LNHDA and CDR2 SQIVND come from the germline V gene (reference sequence). The CDR3 covers 14 residues. This chain uses TRBV19 with TRBJ2-7; D gene unclear. The sequence came from an adult with an advanced solid tumor such as melanoma, head and neck, liver or kidney cancer. The sequenced sample was CD4+ or CD8+ T cells sorted from blood, obtained in a trial of the OX40 agonist ivuxolimab. DNA for the CDR3: TGTGCCAGTACCCCCGAGACGAGCTCCTACGAGCAGTACTTC. Protein sequence: CASTPETSSYEQYF.